This T cell receptor (beta chain) comes out of a study of shared clonotypes between healthy human individuals. The study, taken as a whole, reports: Naive subsets generally exceeded memory subsets in estimated richness. With several donors compared, 4.5% to 6.5% of naive CD4 clonotypes were shared.

The method was immunoSEQ multiplex PCR; TCRdb's version includes in-frame clones alone and lacks a portion of them. The table lists about 2.3 million clones, around 92% of them singletons. Remarks on this clone: Its antigen is undetermined. The same CDR3 arises from other DNA sequences in this sample as well.

This TCR derives from a man younger than 35 in good health. Some clones in this sample may be carry-over from other donors' samples. Sequenced input: naive CD4+ T cells from PBMCs. The subset here: CD45RA+ positively selected.

This CDR3 reads CASSMSTDTQYF. In DNA form, the CDR3 reads TGTGCCAGTAGTATGAGCACAGATACGCAGTATTTT. J is TRBJ2-3 and V is TRBV19; no definite D call. CDR1 is LNHDA and CDR2 is SQIVND in the germline V gene (reference sequence). This CDR3 has 12 residues. Trimming took off 3 bases at V and 0 bases at J, with 1 base between the two ends.